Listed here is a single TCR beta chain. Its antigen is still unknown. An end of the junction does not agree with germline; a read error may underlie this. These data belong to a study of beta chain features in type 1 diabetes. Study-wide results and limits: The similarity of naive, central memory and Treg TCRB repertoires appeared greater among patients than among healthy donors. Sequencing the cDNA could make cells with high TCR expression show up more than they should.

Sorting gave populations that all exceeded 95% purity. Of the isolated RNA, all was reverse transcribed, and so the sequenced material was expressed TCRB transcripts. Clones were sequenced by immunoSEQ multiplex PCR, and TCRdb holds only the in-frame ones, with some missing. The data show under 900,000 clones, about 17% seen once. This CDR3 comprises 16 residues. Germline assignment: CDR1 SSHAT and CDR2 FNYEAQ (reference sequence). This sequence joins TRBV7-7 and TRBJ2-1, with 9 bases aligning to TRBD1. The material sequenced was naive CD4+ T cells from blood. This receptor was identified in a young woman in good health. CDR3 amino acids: CASSLVSRTGENEQFF. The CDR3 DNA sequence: TGTGCTAGCAGCTTAGTCTCCCGGACAGGGGAGAATGAGCAGTTCTTC.